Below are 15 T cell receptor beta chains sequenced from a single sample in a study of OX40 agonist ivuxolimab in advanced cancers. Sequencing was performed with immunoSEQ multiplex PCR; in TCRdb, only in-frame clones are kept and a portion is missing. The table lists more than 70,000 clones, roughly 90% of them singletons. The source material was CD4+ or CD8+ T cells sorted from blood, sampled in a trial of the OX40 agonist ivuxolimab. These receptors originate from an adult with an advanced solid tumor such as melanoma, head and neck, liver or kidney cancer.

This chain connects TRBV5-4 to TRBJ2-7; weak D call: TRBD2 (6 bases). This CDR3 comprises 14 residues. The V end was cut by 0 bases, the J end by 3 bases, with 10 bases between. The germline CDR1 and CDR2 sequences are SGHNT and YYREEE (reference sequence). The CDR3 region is CASSLGGLLYEQYF. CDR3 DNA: TGTGCCAGCAGCTTGGGAGGACTACTCTACGAGCAGTACTTC.

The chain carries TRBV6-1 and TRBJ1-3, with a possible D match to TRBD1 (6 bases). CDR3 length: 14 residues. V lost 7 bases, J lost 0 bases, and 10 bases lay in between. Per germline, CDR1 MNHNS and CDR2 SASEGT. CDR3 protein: CASNEQGSGNTIYF. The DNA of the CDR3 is TGTGCCAGCAACGAACAGGGCTCTGGAAACACCATATATTTT.

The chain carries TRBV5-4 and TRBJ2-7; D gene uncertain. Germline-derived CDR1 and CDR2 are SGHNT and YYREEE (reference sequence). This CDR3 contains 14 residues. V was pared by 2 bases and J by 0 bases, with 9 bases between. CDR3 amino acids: CASSFPPNSYEQYF. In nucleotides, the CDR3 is TGTGCCAGCAGCTTTCCCCCTAACTCCTACGAGCAGTACTTC.

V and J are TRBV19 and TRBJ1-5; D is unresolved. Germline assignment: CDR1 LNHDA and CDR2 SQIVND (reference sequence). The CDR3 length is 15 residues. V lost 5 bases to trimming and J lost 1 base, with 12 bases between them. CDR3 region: CASSQRDRSNQPQHF. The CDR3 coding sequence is TGTGCCAGTAGTCAACGGGATCGAAGCAATCAGCCCCAGCATTTT.

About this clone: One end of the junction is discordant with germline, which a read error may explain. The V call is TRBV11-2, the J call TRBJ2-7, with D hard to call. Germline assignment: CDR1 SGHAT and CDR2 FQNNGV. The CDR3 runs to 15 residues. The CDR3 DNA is TGTGCCAGCAACTTAGATCGCAGGCACTCCTACGAGCAGTACTTC. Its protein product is CASNLDRRHSYEQYF.

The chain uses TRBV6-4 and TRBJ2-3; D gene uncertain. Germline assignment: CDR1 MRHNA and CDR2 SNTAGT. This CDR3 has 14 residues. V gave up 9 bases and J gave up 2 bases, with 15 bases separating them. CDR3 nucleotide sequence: TGTGCCAGGAGATGTCAGTCATTCACAGATACGCAGTATTTT. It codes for CARRCQSFTDTQYF.

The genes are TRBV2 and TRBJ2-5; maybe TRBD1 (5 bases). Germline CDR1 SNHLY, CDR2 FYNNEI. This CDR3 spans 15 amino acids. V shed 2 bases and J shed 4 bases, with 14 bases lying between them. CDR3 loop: CASSERGLSGETQYF. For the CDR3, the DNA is TGTGCCAGCAGTGAAAGGGGTTTATCGGGAGAGACCCAGTACTTC.

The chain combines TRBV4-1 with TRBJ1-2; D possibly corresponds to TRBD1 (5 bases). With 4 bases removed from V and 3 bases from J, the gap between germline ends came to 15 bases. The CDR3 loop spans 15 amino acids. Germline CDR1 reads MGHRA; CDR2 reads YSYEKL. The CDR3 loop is CASSPREGVDYGYTF. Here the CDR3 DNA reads TGCGCCAGCAGCCCTAGGGAAGGGGTCGACTATGGCTACACCTTC.

Here the CDR3 DNA reads TGTGCCAGCCGGCGACAGACTTTTAACACTGAAGCTTTCTTT. Protein: CASRRQTFNTEAFF. V is TRBV7-8 and J is TRBJ1-1; D is perhaps TRBD1 (5 bases). Germline V lookup: CDR1 SGHVS, CDR2 FQNEAQ. This CDR3 is 14 amino acids long. Trimming removed 8 bases at V and 2 bases at J, with 15 bases between.

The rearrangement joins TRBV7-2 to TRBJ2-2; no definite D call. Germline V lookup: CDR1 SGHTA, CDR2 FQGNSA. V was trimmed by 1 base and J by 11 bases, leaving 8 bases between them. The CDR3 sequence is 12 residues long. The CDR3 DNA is TGTGCCAGCAGCTTAGGACCTAATGAGCTGTTTTTT. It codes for CASSLGPNELFF. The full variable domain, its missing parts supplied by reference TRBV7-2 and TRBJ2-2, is GAGVSQSPSNKVTEKGKDVELRCDPISGHTALYWYRQSLGQGLEFLIYFQGNSAPDKSGLPSDRFSAERTGGSVSTLTIQRTQQEDSAVYLCASSLGPNELFFGEGSRLTVL.

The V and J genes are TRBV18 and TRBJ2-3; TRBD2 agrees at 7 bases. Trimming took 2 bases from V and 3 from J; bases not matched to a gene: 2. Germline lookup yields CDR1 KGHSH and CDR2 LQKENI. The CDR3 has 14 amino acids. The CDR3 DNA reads TGTGCCAGCTCACCAGCGGGAGCAACAGATACGCAGTATTTT. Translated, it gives CASSPAGATDTQYF.

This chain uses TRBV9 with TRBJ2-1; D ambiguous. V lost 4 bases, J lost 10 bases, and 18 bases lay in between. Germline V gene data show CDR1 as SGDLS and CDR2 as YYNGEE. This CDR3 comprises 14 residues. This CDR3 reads CASSPDGTPGEQFF. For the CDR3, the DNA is TGTGCCAGCAGCCCCGACGGTACCCCAGGAGAGCAGTTCTTC.

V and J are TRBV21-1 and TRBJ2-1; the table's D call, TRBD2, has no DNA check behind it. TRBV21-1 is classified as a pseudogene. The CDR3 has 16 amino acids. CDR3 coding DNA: TGTGCCAGCCGGAAGCGGGACGGGCCGGGGAACAATGAGCAGTTCTTC. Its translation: CASRKRDGPGNNEQFF.

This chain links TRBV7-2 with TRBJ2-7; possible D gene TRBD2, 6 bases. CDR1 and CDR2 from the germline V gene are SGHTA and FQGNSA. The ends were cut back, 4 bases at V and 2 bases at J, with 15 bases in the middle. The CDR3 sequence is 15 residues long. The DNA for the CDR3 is TGTGCCAGCAGCTCCCCCGGGACTCTTACCTACGAGCAGTACTTC. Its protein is CASSSPGTLTYEQYF. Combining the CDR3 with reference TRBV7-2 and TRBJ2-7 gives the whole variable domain GAGVSQSPSNKVTEKGKDVELRCDPISGHTALYWYRQSLGQGLEFLIYFQGNSAPDKSGLPSDRFSAERTGGSVSTLTIQRTQQEDSAVYLCASSSPGTLTYEQYFGPGTRLTVT.

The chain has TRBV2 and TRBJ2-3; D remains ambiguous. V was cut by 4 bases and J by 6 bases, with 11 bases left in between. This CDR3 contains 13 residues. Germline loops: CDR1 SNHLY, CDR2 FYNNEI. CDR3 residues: CASSGGYLDTQYF. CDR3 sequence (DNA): TGTGCCAGCAGTGGTGGGTATTTGGATACGCAGTATTTT. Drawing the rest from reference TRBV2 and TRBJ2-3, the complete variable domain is EPEVTQTPSHQVTQMGQEVILRCVPISNHLYFYWYRQILGQKVEFLVSFYNNEISEKSEIFDDQFSVERPDGSNFTLKIRSTKLEDSAMYFCASSGGYLDTQYFGPGTRLTVL.